This TCR beta chain was obtained from a study of T cells in Graves' hyperthyroidism and ophthalmopathy. Researchers took RNA transcripts and amplified the TCR beta CDR3 regions from them. The HTBI primer set was used in a first-round RT-PCR of the TCR CDR3. TCRdb reprocessed the multiplex PCR reads via MiXCR and lists one record per CDR3 protein. The table shows around 500,000 distinct CDR3 sequences, with 12% to 15% occurring only once. Notes on the study in general: The authors' 13 V-J model separated ophthalmopathy from stable hyperthyroidism.

The study excluded patients with uncontrolled infection, other autoimmune disease, pregnancy or lactation. Trimming left V 6 bases short and J 4 bases short, with 15 bases between. The germline CDR1 and CDR2 sequences are MNHNS and SASEGT. The CDR3 has 14 residues. This clonotype was detected only a few times. Its matching antigen is unknown. The source material was blood. The source of this sequence is a woman in her forties with Graves' hyperthyroidism. This rearrangement joins TRBV6-1 to TRBJ2-5; TRBD1 is a possible D gene (6 bases). The CDR3 DNA reads TGTGCCAGCAGAGAGCTCAGGGGTGGAGAGACCCAGTACTTC. Residues: CASRELRGGETQYF.